This TCR beta chain is drawn from a study of CD8+ T cells in alopecia areata. In this sample, this clone turned up a few times. Investigators isolated RNA and reverse transcribed it into cDNA to act as the sequencing template. Generated by immunoSEQ multiplex PCR, the TCRdb table keeps only in-frame clones and is missing some. The sample yields approximately 160,000 clones, less than 70% seen once. The germline V gene has CDR1 SGHRS and CDR2 YFSETQ. J gave up 1 base and V 3 bases, and 4 bases lay outside the gene matches. CDR3 length: 16 amino acids. The sample's treatment: oral pan-JAK inhibitor, 5-10 mg twice daily. PBMC-derived CD4+ and CD8+ T cells were sorted.

The receptor was isolated from a human donor with alopecia areata. This specimen was CD4+ T cells sorted from blood, taken at week 24, from a patient treated with tofacitinib. The V gene is TRBV5-1, the J gene TRBJ2-3, with 11 positions matching TRBD2. The CDR3 nucleotides read TGCGCCAGCAGCTCTCTAGCGGGGGGCCGCACAGATACGCAGTATTTT. Protein sequence: CASSSLAGGRTDTQYF. Full variable domain (missing parts from reference TRBV5-1 and TRBJ2-3): KAGVTQTPRYLIKTRGQQVTLSCSPISGHRSVSWYQQTPGQGLQFLFEYFSETQRNKGNFPGRFSGRQFSNSRSEMNVSTLELGDSALYLCASSSLAGGRTDTQYFGPGTRLTVL.